The rows below give T cell receptor beta chains drawn from one sample of a study of early T cells in non-severe SARS-CoV-2 infection. TCRdb re-called the 5' RACE reads with MiXCR, one entry per CDR3 protein. The sample includes 65,000 to 75,000 distinct CDR3 sequences, approximately 10% seen only once; the top ten take 3% to 4%. The sequenced sample consisted of whole blood. These TCRs come from an adult who was a healthcare worker with PCR-confirmed SARS-CoV-2 infection or an uninfected control (not recorded which). The CDR3 runs from the conserved cysteine through the conserved F or W. D genes are given only for firm matches. Part of the rows lack a size; the others show once, few, many or a class for expanded clones.

NA,TRBJ2-5,TRBV9,TRBD2,TGTGCCAGCAGCGCCTCTTCCGGGACTAGCGTGACAAGGACCCAGTACTTC,CASSASSGTSVTRTQYF
few,TRBJ2-6,TRBV6-5,TRBD1,TGTGCCAGCAGCCGACAGGGGGTCAACGTCCTGACTTTC,CASSRQGVNVLTF
NA,TRBJ2-1,TRBV7-2,TRBD2,TGTGCCAGCAGCGTGGGGAGGGTACCCAATGAGCAGTTCTTC,CASSVGRVPNEQFF
many,TRBJ1-5,TRBV5-6,NA,TGTGCCAGCAGCTTGGGCGCAGGGAGCAATCAGCCCCAGCATTTT,CASSLGAGSNQPQHF
NA,TRBJ2-3,TRBV20-1,NA,TGCAGTGCTAGAGAGGCTAGCGTGGCGGCGCAGTATTTT,CSAREASVAAQYF
many,TRBJ2-7,TRBV20-1,TRBD2,TGCAGTGCTTCCCGACTAGCGGGAGGGCCTAAATCCTACGAGCAGTACTTC,CSASRLAGGPKSYEQYF
NA,TRBJ1-5,TRBV18,NA,TGTGCCAGCTCGCCCGGGGCCCAGCCCCAGCATTTT,CASSPGAQPQHF
many,TRBJ2-7,TRBV7-3,TRBD1,TGTGCCAGCAGCCCCGGGACAGGGAGTTACGAGCAGTACTTC,CASSPGTGSYEQYF
many,TRBJ1-2,TRBV28,NA,TGTGCCAGCAGTCCCCGGACGGACCTTTATGGCTACACCTTC,CASSPRTDLYGYTF
many,TRBJ2-1,TRBV6-5,TRBD1,TGTGCCAGCAACTCGGGACAGAGCTCCTACAATGAGCAGTTCTTC,CASNSGQSSYNEQFF
NA,TRBJ2-2,TRBV7-2,TRBD2,TGTGCCAGCAGCCCGGGACTAGCGGGGGGGTACACCGGGGAGCTGTTTTTT,CASSPGLAGGYTGELFF
many,TRBJ2-5,TRBV11-2,NA,TGTGCCAGTAGGGGATCTCACCAAGAGACCCAGTACTTC,CASRGSHQETQYF
many,TRBJ2-5,TRBV27,NA,TGTGCCAGCAGTCCTTCGACTGTGCTAGTGACCCAGTACTTC,CASSPSTVLVTQYF
few,TRBJ2-6,TRBV19,TRBD1,TGTGCCACCCAGGGGGCGCCAGGGGCCAACGTCCTGACTTTC,CATQGAPGANVLTF
many,TRBJ2-7,TRBV10-3,TRBD1,TGTGCCATCAGTGAGGATAACAGGGGTCACGAGCAGTACTTC,CAISEDNRGHEQYF
many,TRBJ1-3,TRBV18,TRBD1,TGTGCCAGCTCACCACTTTGGACAGGGGACAACACCATATATTTT,CASSPLWTGDNTIYF
NA,TRBJ1-2,TRBV5-1,NA,TGCGCCAGCAGCCCACGGACAGCCTCGGGTAACTATGGCTACACCTTC,CASSPRTASGNYGYTF
NA,TRBJ2-7,TRBV7-2,TRBD2,TGTGCCAGCAGCCCCCAGCGGGGGGCCTCCTACGAGCAGTACTTC,CASSPQRGASYEQYF
few,TRBJ2-7,TRBV29-1,TRBD1,TGCAGCGCCGGGACAGAAAGCTCCTACGAGCAGTACTTC,CSAGTESSYEQYF
many,TRBJ2-3,TRBV6-5,NA,TGTGCCAGCAGTTATACGCGTCAGGTGGATACGCAGTATTTT,CASSYTRQVDTQYF
many,TRBJ2-3,TRBV24-1,NA,TGTGCCACCAGCGATAGGGGGTACCGCACAGATACGCAGTATTTT,CATSDRGYRTDTQYF
many,TRBJ1-2,TRBV19,TRBD1,TGTGCCAGTAGTATACGGACGGGGGACAGGGGTAATGGCTACACCTTC,CASSIRTGDRGNGYTF
many,TRBJ2-3,TRBV14,NA,TGTGCCAGCAGCCAAACAACTTATACGCAGTATTTT,CASSQTTYTQYF
few,TRBJ2-1,TRBV20-1,TRBD1,TGCAGTGCAACTAGCCGGGACAGGGGGAGCAACAATGAGCAGTTCTTC,CSATSRDRGSNNEQFF
many,TRBJ2-3,TRBV5-1,TRBD2,TGCGCCAGTAGACTAGCGGGGGGGACTACGCAGTATTTT,CASRLAGGTTQYF
many,TRBJ2-2,TRBV19,NA,TGTGCCAGTACCCCGACTCCACTCACCGGGGAGCTGTTTTTT,CASTPTPLTGELFF
many,TRBJ2-7,TRBV10-3,TRBD2,TGTGCCATCAGCACTAGCGGGGGGGCCTACGAGCAGTACTTC,CAISTSGGAYEQYF
NA,TRBJ2-7,TRBV29-1,NA,TGCAGCGTTTGGGGGGCCGGCGAGCAGTACTTC,CSVWGAGEQYF
many,TRBJ2-7,TRBV7-9,NA,TGTGCCAGCAGCTTAGGTCGGGAGCAGTACTTC,CASSLGREQYF
many,TRBJ2-6,TRBV6-6,NA,TGTGCCAGCAGCTCTGGGGCCAACGTCCTGACTTTC,CASSSGANVLTF